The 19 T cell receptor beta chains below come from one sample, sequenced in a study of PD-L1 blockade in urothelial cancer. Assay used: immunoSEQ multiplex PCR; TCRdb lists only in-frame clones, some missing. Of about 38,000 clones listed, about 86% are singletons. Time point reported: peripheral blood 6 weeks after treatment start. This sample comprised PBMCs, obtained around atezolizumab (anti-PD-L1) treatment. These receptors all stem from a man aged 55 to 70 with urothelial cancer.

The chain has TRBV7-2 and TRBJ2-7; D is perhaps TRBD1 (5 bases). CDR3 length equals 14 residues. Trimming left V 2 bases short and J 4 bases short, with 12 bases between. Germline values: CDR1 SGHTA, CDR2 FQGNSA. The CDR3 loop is CASSLFQGTYEQYF. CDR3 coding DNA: TGTGCCAGCAGCTTATTCCAGGGAACATACGAGCAGTACTTC. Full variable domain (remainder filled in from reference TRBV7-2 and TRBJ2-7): GAGVSQSPSNKVTEKGKDVELRCDPISGHTALYWYRQSLGQGLEFLIYFQGNSAPDKSGLPSDRFSAERTGGSVSTLTIQRTQQEDSAVYLCASSLFQGTYEQYFGPGTRLTVT.

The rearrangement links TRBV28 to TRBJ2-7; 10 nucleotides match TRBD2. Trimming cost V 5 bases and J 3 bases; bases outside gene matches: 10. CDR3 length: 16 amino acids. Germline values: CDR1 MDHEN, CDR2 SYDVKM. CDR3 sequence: CASSTSGKQNNYEQYF. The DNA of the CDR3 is TGTGCCAGCAGTACTAGCGGGAAACAGAACAACTACGAGCAGTACTTC.

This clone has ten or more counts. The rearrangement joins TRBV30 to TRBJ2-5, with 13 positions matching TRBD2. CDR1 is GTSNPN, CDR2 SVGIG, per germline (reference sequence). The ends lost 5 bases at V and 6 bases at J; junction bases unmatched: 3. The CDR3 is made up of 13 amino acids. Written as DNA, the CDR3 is TGTGCCTGGGGACTAGCGGGGGTGCAGACCCAGTACTTC. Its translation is CAWGLAGVQTQYF.

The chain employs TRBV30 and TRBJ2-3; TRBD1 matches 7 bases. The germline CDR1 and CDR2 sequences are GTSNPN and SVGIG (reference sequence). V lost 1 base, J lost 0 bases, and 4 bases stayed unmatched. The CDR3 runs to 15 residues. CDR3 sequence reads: CAWSDHRGSTDTQYF. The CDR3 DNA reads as TGTGCCTGGAGTGACCACAGGGGAAGCACAGATACGCAGTATTTT.

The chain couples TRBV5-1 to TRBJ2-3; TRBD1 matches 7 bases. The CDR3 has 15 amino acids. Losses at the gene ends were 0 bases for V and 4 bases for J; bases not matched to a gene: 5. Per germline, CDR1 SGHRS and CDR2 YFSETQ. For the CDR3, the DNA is TGCGCCAGCAGCTTGGTAGGGGGCAGGTCAGATACGCAGTATTTT. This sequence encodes CASSLVGGRSDTQYF.

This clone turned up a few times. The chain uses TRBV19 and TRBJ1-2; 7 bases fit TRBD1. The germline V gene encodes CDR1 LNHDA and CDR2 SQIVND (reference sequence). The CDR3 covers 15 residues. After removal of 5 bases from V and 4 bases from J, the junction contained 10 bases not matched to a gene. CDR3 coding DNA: TGTGCCAGTAGTGAAACGACAGGGAATTTCTATGGCTACACCTTC. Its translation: CASSETTGNFYGYTF.

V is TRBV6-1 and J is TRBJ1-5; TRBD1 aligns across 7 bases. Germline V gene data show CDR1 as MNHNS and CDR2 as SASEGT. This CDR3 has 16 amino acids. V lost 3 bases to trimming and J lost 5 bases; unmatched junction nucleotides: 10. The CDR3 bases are TGTGCCAGCAGTGAGGCCCCACGACAGGGAGATCAGCCCCAGCATTTT. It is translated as CASSEAPRQGDQPQHF.

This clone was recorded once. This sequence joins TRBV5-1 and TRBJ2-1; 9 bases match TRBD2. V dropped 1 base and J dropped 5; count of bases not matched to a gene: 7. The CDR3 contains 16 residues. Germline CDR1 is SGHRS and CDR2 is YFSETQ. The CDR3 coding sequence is TGCGCCAGCAGCTTGAAAAGCGGGGGGCCCCACAATGAGCAGTTCTTC. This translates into CASSLKSGGPHNEQFF.

The chain's CDR3 is CASSFSTAPGGELFF. The CDR3 DNA reads as TGCGCCAGCAGCTTCAGCACAGCCCCAGGCGGGGAGCTGTTTTTT. The V gene is TRBV5-1, the J gene TRBJ2-2; no clear D gene. Germline CDR1 and CDR2: SGHRS and YFSETQ. The V end lost 2 bases, the J end lost 7 bases, and 15 bases lay between the germline ends. The CDR3 consists of 15 residues.

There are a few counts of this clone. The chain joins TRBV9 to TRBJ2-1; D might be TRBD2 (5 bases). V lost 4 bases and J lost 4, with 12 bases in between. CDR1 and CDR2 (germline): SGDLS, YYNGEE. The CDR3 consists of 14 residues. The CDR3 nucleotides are TGTGCCAGCAGCTCGAGGACTGGATACAATGAGCAGTTCTTC. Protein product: CASSSRTGYNEQFF.

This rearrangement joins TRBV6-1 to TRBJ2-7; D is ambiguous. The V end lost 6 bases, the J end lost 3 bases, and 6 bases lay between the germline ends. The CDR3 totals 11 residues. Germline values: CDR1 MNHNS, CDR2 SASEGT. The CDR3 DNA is TGTGCCAGCAGGGAGATCTACGAGCAGTACTTC. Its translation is CASREIYEQYF.

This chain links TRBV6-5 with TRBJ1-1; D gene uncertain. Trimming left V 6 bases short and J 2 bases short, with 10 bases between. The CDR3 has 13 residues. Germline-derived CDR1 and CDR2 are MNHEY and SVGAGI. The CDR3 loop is CASRRGDNTEAFF. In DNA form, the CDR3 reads TGTGCCAGCAGACGAGGAGATAACACTGAAGCTTTCTTT.

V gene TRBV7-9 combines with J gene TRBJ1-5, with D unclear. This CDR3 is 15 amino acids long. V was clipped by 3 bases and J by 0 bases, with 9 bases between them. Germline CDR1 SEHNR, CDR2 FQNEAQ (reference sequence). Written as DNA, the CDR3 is TGTGCCAGCAGCTTGGGAGACCATAGCAATCAGCCCCAGCATTTT. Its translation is CASSLGDHSNQPQHF.

The CDR3 DNA follows: TGTGCCAGCAGTGACTCATCCAGCGGGAGGTGGTACGAGCAGTACTTC. Protein sequence: CASSDSSSGRWYEQYF. The chain joins TRBV6-4 to TRBJ2-7, with 9 bases lining up with TRBD2. The V gene end was trimmed by 0 bases and the J gene end by 4 bases; junction bases not matched to a gene: 7. The CDR3 is 16 residues long. Germline loops: CDR1 MRHNA, CDR2 SNTAGT.

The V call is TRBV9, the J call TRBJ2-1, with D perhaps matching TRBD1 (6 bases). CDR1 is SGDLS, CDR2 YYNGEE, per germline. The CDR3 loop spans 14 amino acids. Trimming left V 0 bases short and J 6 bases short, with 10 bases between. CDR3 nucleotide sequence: TGTGCCAGCAGCGTAGCAGGGGCGGCCAATGAGCAGTTCTTC. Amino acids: CASSVAGAANEQFF.

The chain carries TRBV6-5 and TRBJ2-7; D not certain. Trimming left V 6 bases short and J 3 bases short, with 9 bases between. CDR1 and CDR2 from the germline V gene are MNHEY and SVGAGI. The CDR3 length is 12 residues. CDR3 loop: CASRRDNYEQYF. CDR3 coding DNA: TGTGCCAGCAGAAGAGACAACTACGAGCAGTACTTC.

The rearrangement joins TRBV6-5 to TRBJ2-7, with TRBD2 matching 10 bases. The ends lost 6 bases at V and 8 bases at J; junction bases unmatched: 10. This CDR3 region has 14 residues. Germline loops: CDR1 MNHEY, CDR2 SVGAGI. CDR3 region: CASRIAGGPLKQYF. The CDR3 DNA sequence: TGTGCCAGCAGAATAGCGGGAGGACCCTTGAAGCAGTACTTC.

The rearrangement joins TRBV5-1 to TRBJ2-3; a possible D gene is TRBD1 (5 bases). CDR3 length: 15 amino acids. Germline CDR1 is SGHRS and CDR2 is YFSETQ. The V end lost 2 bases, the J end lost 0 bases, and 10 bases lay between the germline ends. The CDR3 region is CASSFQTASTDTQYF. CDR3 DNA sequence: TGCGCCAGCAGCTTCCAGACAGCTAGCACAGATACGCAGTATTTT.

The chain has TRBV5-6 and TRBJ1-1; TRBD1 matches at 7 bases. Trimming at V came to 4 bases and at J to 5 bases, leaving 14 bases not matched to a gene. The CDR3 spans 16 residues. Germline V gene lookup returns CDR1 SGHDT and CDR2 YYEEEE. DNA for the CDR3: TGTGCCAGCAGCCCGGGGACAGCGGAGCCCGCTACTGAAGCTTTCTTT. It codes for CASSPGTAEPATEAFF.